This T cell receptor beta chain came from a study of T-cell reconstitution after alpha-beta-depleted transplantation in children (dated by TCRdb to 2016 to 2017). For context, the study as a whole: Using TCR repertoire profiling, the study followed T-cell immune reconstitution in a quantitative way in children after TCRalphabeta/CD19-depleted allogeneic hematopoietic cell transplantation. Beyond this particular receptor, the publication reports: The apparently early alphabetaT-cell count recovery about two months after transplant was reportedly dependent on only several hundred rapidly expanded clones derived from non-depleted graft cells. Over the following months the frequencies of hyperexpanded clones went down, and after one year T-cell counts and TCRbeta diversity were mostly credited to newly produced T cells. The high TCRbeta diversity at day 60 in some patients was ascribed to recipient T cells and intrathymic progenitors that had survived conditioning.

The library was prepared using PCR. The sequencing machine was an Illumina HiSeq 2500. To normalize quantification of the TCRbeta repertoire, the TCR libraries were built with molecular barcoding that relied on unique molecular identifiers. The public reads were quality trimmed at Q25 with fastp and then assembled into clones with MiXCR by TCRdb, keeping productive beta chains. Each CDR3 protein gets just one entry, which takes the most common genes and DNA from the rows behind it. The sample records fewer than 250,000 distinct CDR3 sequences, roughly 18% of which are singletons. Roughly two fifths of the sample is in the top ten clones. The CDR3, from cysteine to phenylalanine, totals 15 residues. Only CDR3 DNA is held: 45 bases, read in frame from base 1. The junction carries 9 bases between V and J, which are trimmed by 1 base and 1 base respectively. Per the germline V gene (reference sequence), SSHAT is the CDR1 and FNYEAQ is the CDR2.

This specimen's treatment or condition label, per the study, means: allogeneic hematopoietic cell transplantation with graft depleted of TCRalphabeta T cells and CD19 B cells. TCRalphabeta/CD19-depleted allogeneic hematopoietic cell grafts were given to the transplant recipients, all of whom were children. A word on this clonotype: No cognate antigen has been identified for it. Nothing much larger sits one base from this clone, and base qualities are not available.

This sequence was found in a male patient between 2 and 10 years old who had a stem cell transplant for acute lymphoblastic leukemia, so the T cells may come from the graft donor. This chain is built from TRBV7-7 and TRBJ2-3; TRBD2 might be the D gene, on 5 matching bases. Sequencing used PBMCs, mostly from graft donor cells, obtained 360 days after TCRalphabeta/CD19-depleted stem cell transplant. Here the CDR3 is given as CASSLGGSGTDTQYF. The nucleotides read TGTGCCAGCAGCTTAGGCGGGTCCGGCACAGATACGCAGTATTTT.